Below are 6 T cell receptor beta chains sequenced from a single sample in a study of T cell repertoires in cytomegalovirus infection. No antigen has been assigned to these receptors. TCRdb re-called the reads through MiXCR, storing one row per CDR3 protein. The sample yields some 350,000 distinct CDR3 sequences, 34% seen once. The source was cultured PBMCs, collected from culture after CMV antigen stimulation. The receptors derive from a human donor in good health (CMV status not recorded). Some clones in this sample may be carry-over from other donors' samples.

The chain links TRBV7-2 to TRBJ1-4; D perhaps matches TRBD1 (5 bases). Germline-derived CDR1 and CDR2 are SGHTA and FQGNSA. Deletions cut 1 base from V and 5 bases from J, with 14 bases between. The CDR3 totals 16 residues. The CDR3 region has the DNA TGTGCCAGCAGCTTAGAGCGGACGGGACCAAATGAAAAACTGTTTTTT. Its protein is CASSLERTGPNEKLFF.

The chain joins TRBV7-2 to TRBJ2-7; D remains ambiguous. The CDR3 extends over 13 amino acids. V shed 5 bases and J shed 5 bases, with 13 bases lying between them. Germline CDR1 SGHTA, CDR2 FQGNSA. CDR3 sequence: CASSRLKNHEQYF. The DNA for the CDR3 is TGTGCCAGCAGCCGCCTTAAGAACCACGAGCAGTACTTC.

This clonotype came up once. The rearrangement links TRBV6-1 to TRBJ1-2; D is uncertain. V was shortened by 5 bases and J by 3 bases, with 13 bases between the two germline ends. The CDR3 spans 14 residues. Germline values: CDR1 MNHNS, CDR2 SASEGT. This CDR3 reads CASSSGKSHYGYTF. The CDR3 nucleotides read TGTGCCAGCAGTTCTGGGAAGTCACACTATGGCTACACCTTC.

The rearrangement links TRBV14 to TRBJ2-3; TRBD2 matches at 8 bases. CDR1 is SGHDN and CDR2 is FVKESK in the germline V gene. The ends lost 0 bases at V and 0 bases at J; junction bases unmatched: 8. The length of the CDR3 is 18 residues. The CDR3 is CASSQDLPSGLSTDTQYF. CDR3 DNA: TGTGCCAGCAGCCAAGATCTGCCTAGCGGGCTTAGCACAGATACGCAGTATTTT.

This sequence joins TRBV12-5 and TRBJ2-1; no definite D call. This CDR3 has 13 amino acids. Germline CDR1 LGHNT, CDR2 FRNRAP. V was cut by 10 bases and J by 4 bases, with 14 bases left in between. CDR3: CATGHDTYNEQFF. CDR3 in DNA: TGTGCTACTGGCCACGACACTTACAATGAGCAGTTCTTC.

This clonotype was seen more than once but under ten times. The chain carries TRBV12-3 or TRBV12-4 and TRBJ2-1; a weak D match, TRBD2 (5 bases). CDR3 length: 13 residues. The ends were cut back, 3 bases at V and 8 bases at J, with 11 bases in the middle. The CDR3 loop is CASSFGVPDEQFF. CDR3 nucleotide sequence: TGTGCCAGCAGTTTCGGGGTACCGGATGAGCAGTTCTTC.